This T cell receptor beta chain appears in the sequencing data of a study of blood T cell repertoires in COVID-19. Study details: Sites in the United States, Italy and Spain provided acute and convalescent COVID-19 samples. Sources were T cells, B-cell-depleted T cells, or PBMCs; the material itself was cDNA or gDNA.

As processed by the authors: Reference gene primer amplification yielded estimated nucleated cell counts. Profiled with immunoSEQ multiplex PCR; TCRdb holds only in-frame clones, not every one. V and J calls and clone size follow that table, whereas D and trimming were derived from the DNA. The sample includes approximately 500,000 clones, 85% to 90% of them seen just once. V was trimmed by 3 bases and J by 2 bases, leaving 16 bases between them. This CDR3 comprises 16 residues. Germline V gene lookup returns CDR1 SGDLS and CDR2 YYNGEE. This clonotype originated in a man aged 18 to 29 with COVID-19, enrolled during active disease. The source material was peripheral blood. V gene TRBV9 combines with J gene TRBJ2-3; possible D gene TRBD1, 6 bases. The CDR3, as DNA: TGTGCCAGCAGCGCCGGACAGAACCAAATCACAGATACGCAGTATTTT. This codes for CASSAGQNQITDTQYF.